Following are 20 T cell receptor beta chains from one sample sequenced in a study of cytomegalovirus exposure and HLA in healthy donors. PCR employed 60 Vbeta and 13 Jbeta primers. Generated by immunoSEQ multiplex PCR, the TCRdb table keeps only in-frame clones and is missing some. The sample consists of more than 150,000 clones, roughly 83% of them appearing once. The sequenced sample was PBMCs. The source of these receptors is a woman between 18 and 30 years old in good health and CMV-seronegative.

The V call is TRBV7-9, the J call TRBJ1-6; the D gene is possibly TRBD1 (6 bases). V lost 3 bases to trimming and J lost 6 bases, with 9 bases between them. The CDR3 is 14 amino acids. The germline V gene has CDR1 SEHNR and CDR2 FQNEAQ (reference sequence). Here the CDR3 reads CASSFGQSNSPLHF. The CDR3 DNA reads as TGTGCCAGCAGCTTCGGACAGTCTAATTCACCCCTCCACTTT.

This clone was observed once. As DNA, the CDR3 is TGTGCCATCAGACCCGGGACAGGGGCTGGGAAGAACACTGAAGCTTTCTTT. Translating it yields CAIRPGTGAGKNTEAFF. The V call is TRBV10-3, the J call TRBJ1-1; 10 bases match TRBD1. Germline CDR1 and CDR2: ENHRY and SYGVKD. With V trimmed by 6 bases and J by 1 base, 11 bases remained unmatched. The CDR3 loop spans 17 amino acids.

V is TRBV7-9 and J is TRBJ1-2, with 8 positions matching TRBD1. Germline assignment: CDR1 SEHNR and CDR2 FQNEAQ (reference sequence). This CDR3 is built from 16 residues. The V gene end was trimmed by 5 bases and the J gene end by 5 bases; junction bases not matched to a gene: 13. The CDR3 spells CASSPGSGQGRYGYTF. CDR3 bases: TGTGCCAGCAGCCCGGGGTCCGGACAGGGCCGATATGGCTACACCTTC. The variable domain in full, with the rest retrieved from reference TRBV7-9 and TRBJ1-2, is DTGVSQNPRHKITKRGQNVTFRCDPISEHNRLYWYRQTLGQGPEFLTYFQNEAQLEKSRLLSDRFSAERPKGSFSTLEIQRTEQGDSAMYLCASSPGSGQGRYGYTFGSGTRLTVV.

The chain has TRBV11-3 and TRBJ2-7, with TRBD2 matching over 8 bases. The V gene end was trimmed by 6 bases and the J gene end by 7 bases; junction bases not matched to a gene: 14. The CDR3 runs to 15 residues. In germline, CDR1 is SGHNT, CDR2 YENEEA. The CDR3 region has the DNA TGTGCCAGCAGGGAAGAAGGTAGCGGGGCGGGGGAGCAGTACTTC. Protein sequence: CASREEGSGAGEQYF.

This clone was observed a few times. The gene calls are TRBV5-1 and TRBJ1-4; no definite D call. V lost 3 bases and J lost 8, with 17 bases in between. The germline CDR1 and CDR2 sequences are SGHRS and YFSETQ. This CDR3 region has 15 residues. CDR3 bases: TGCGCCAGCAGCTCTACGGGGTTTAGTGGGGAAAAACTGTTTTTT. Its protein product is CASSSTGFSGEKLFF.

This chain connects TRBV2 to TRBJ1-2; D is uncertain. V lost 6 bases, J lost 0 bases, and 14 bases lay in between. CDR3 length equals 15 residues. Germline lookup yields CDR1 SNHLY and CDR2 FYNNEI. The CDR3 is CASRPTVPPNYGYTF. The CDR3 bases are TGTGCCAGCAGGCCTACGGTGCCTCCTAACTATGGCTACACCTTC.

The chain recombines TRBV7-8 with TRBJ1-2, with unresolved D. V lost 4 bases and J 5 bases, leaving 11 bases between the germline ends. The CDR3 runs to 13 residues. Germline values: CDR1 SGHVS, CDR2 FQNEAQ. The CDR3 loop is CASSSNPTYGYTF. The CDR3, as DNA: TGTGCCAGCAGCTCTAATCCGACATATGGCTACACCTTC. The whole variable domain, remainder taken from reference TRBV7-8 and TRBJ1-2, is GAGVSQSPRYKVAKRGQDVALRCDPISGHVSLFWYQQALGQGPEFLTYFQNEAQLDKSGLPSDRFFAERPEGSVSTLKIQRTQQEDSAVYLCASSSNPTYGYTFGSGTRLTVV.

The chain is built from TRBV28 and TRBJ1-2; no clear D. V lost 7 bases to trimming and J lost 2 bases, with 17 bases between them. The CDR3 is made up of 15 amino acids. Germline loops: CDR1 MDHEN, CDR2 SYDVKM. DNA for the CDR3: TGTGCCAGCACCCGCCAGAGCGGTGCCAACTATGGCTACACCTTC. This sequence encodes CASTRQSGANYGYTF.

This clone was picked up a small number of times. This sequence joins TRBV6-5 and TRBJ2-1; 11 nucleotides line up with TRBD1. J was trimmed by 6 bases and V by 0 bases; bases with no gene match: 4. The CDR3 is made up of 16 amino acids. Germline CDR1 and CDR2: MNHEY and SVGAGI. The CDR3 here is CASSYSSGTGGNEQFF. In nucleotides, the CDR3 is TGTGCCAGCAGTTACTCCTCCGGGACAGGGGGCAATGAGCAGTTCTTC.

The V call is TRBV18, the J call TRBJ1-1; a possible D gene is TRBD1 (5 bases). The ends were cut back, 0 bases at V and 2 bases at J, with 13 bases in the middle. The germline gives CDR1 KGHSH, CDR2 LQKENI. The CDR3 is 16 amino acids. CDR3 bases: TGTGCCAGCTCACCACCGGGGCGGAGCTCCAACACTGAAGCTTTCTTT. Translation: CASSPPGRSSNTEAFF.

The V call is TRBV4-1, the J call TRBJ2-1, with D unresolved. The CDR3 extends over 14 amino acids. V dropped 1 base and J dropped 4 bases, with 8 bases sitting between them. From germline, CDR1 is MGHRA and CDR2 YSYEKL. The CDR3 sequence: CASSQGAYYNEQFF. The CDR3 nucleotides are TGCGCCAGCAGCCAAGGGGCCTATTACAATGAGCAGTTCTTC.

A single count supports this clone. The rearrangement joins TRBV27 to TRBJ1-1, with TRBD1 identical over 10 bases. J gave up 4 bases and V 6 bases, and 11 bases lay outside the gene matches. This CDR3 comprises 16 residues. Germline V lookup: CDR1 MNHEY, CDR2 SMNVEV (reference sequence). The CDR3 loop is CASRRQGATMVTEAFF. CDR3 nucleotides: TGTGCCAGCAGAAGACAGGGGGCGACGATGGTCACTGAAGCTTTCTTT.

This chain uses TRBV7-9 with TRBJ1-4; 10 nucleotides match TRBD1. V shed 0 bases and J 7 bases; nucleotides not matched to a gene: 5. This CDR3 has 16 residues. Germline CDR1 SEHNR, CDR2 FQNEAQ (reference sequence). Here the CDR3 reads CASSLALRTGGEKLFF. The CDR3 nucleotides read TGTGCCAGCAGCTTAGCGCTAAGGACAGGGGGTGAAAAACTGTTTTTT.

The J gene is TRBJ1-1, the V gene TRBV25-1; the D gene is possibly TRBD1 (6 bases). Germline V lookup: CDR1 MGHDK, CDR2 SYGVNS. V was trimmed by 3 bases and J by 7 bases, leaving 15 bases between them. This CDR3 has 14 amino acids. CDR3 in amino acids: CASSDGRGISEAFF. As DNA, the CDR3 is TGTGCCAGCAGTGATGGCAGGGGTATCAGTGAAGCTTTCTTT.

The sample holds a few counts of this clone. The V gene is TRBV9, the J gene TRBJ1-2, with TRBD1 identical over 9 bases. CDR1 is SGDLS, CDR2 YYNGEE, per germline. V shed 0 bases, J shed 1 base, and the junction held 7 bases outside the gene matches. This CDR3 contains 17 residues. CDR3 nucleotides: TGTGCCAGCAGCGTAGATCCGGGACAGGGCCGTAACTATGGCTACACCTTC. Translated, it gives CASSVDPGQGRNYGYTF.

J is TRBJ1-2 and V is TRBV28, with D tentatively TRBD1 (6 bases). The ends were cut back, 2 bases at V and 8 bases at J, with 21 bases in the middle. Germline lookup yields CDR1 MDHEN and CDR2 SYDVKM. This CDR3 is built from 16 residues. The CDR3 reads CASSLPPLQGPEGYTF. The CDR3 DNA reads as TGTGCCAGCAGTTTACCTCCACTACAGGGACCGGAGGGCTACACCTTC.

The chain links TRBV7-8 to TRBJ2-5; tentatively, D is TRBD2 (6 bases). This CDR3 spans 18 amino acids. Germline CDR1 reads SGHVS; CDR2 reads FQNEAQ. The V and J ends lost 6 bases and 4 bases respectively, with 27 bases between them. The CDR3 here is CASSATKIGGPGGETQYF. The CDR3 coding sequence is TGTGCCAGCAGTGCAACGAAGATAGGCGGTCCCGGGGGAGAGACCCAGTACTTC. Full variable domain (outside the CDR3, taken from reference TRBV7-8 and TRBJ2-5): GAGVSQSPRYKVAKRGQDVALRCDPISGHVSLFWYQQALGQGPEFLTYFQNEAQLDKSGLPSDRFFAERPEGSVSTLKIQRTQQEDSAVYLCASSATKIGGPGGETQYFGPGTRLLVL.

This sequence joins TRBV19 and TRBJ2-2; 11 bases agree with TRBD2. The V gene's germline CDR1 is LNHDA and CDR2 SQIVND (reference sequence). V lost 3 bases and J lost 2; bases outside the gene matches: 8. This CDR3 has 18 residues. This CDR3 reads CASSIELAGDPNTGELFF. The CDR3 DNA sequence: TGTGCCAGTAGTATCGAACTAGCGGGGGACCCCAACACCGGGGAGCTGTTTTTT.

CDR3 sequence (DNA): TGTGCCAGCAGCTCGACAGAGGAAAACATTCAGTACTTC. It specifies CASSSTEENIQYF. The rearrangement joins TRBV5-4 to TRBJ2-4, with D possibly matching TRBD1 (5 bases). The CDR3 runs to 13 residues. Germline values: CDR1 SGHNT, CDR2 YYREEE (reference sequence). V lost 3 bases, J lost 5 bases, and 9 bases lay in between.

The chain couples TRBV11-3 to TRBJ1-2, with 8 bases aligning to TRBD1. CDR1 and CDR2 (germline): SGHNT, YENEEA. The CDR3 sequence is 15 residues long. The J segment lost 4 bases and the V segment lost 2 bases, leaving 6 bases of the junction unmatched. The CDR3 sequence is CASSLTGQGLYGYTF. The CDR3 DNA reads TGTGCCAGCAGCTTAACCGGACAGGGCCTCTATGGCTACACCTTC.